The clone carrying this T cell receptor (beta chain) appeared a few times. Time point meaning: blood 2 weeks post-SBRT. Treatment of the sample: 15 Gy SBRT to primary tumor, nephrectomy 4 weeks later. The CDR3 totals 13 residues. Germline CDR1 and CDR2: WNHNN and SYGVQD (reference sequence). Trimming removed 5 bases at V and 4 bases at J, with 11 bases between. Assay: immunoSEQ multiplex PCR; the TCRdb copy retains only in-frame clones and omits some. The sample shows roughly 60,000 clones, roughly 79% of them seen only once. This entry belongs to a study of radiation and T cells in renal cell carcinoma.

The sequences come from blood, collected from a patient whose treatment included radiotherapy and nephrectomy. The gene calls are TRBV10-1 and TRBJ1-1, with D tentatively TRBD1 (5 bases). The sequence was obtained from a man between 60 and 75 years old with renal cell carcinoma. The CDR3 here is CASSTDRTTEAFF. DNA for the CDR3: TGCGCCAGCAGTACTGACAGAACCACTGAAGCTTTCTTT.